This TCR beta chain derives from a study of glioma-infiltrating T cells (dated by TCRdb to 2016 to 2018). For the wider study: Glioma tissue, non-neoplastic brain tissue and matched peripheral blood mononuclear cells were used as sources from which TCR alpha- and beta-chain repertoires were sequenced. To measure divergence between tissue and blood T-cell populations, each tissue-infiltrating repertoire was compared with the peripheral blood repertoire of the same patient. Three low-grade glioma patients, seven to nine primary glioblastoma patients, and three non-glioma patients who contributed non-neoplastic brain tissue made up the paired cohort.

Trimming removed 11 bases from V and 7 bases from J, leaving 14 bases between the germline ends. There are 12 amino acids in the CDR3, from cysteine to phenylalanine inclusive. Only CDR3 DNA remains: 36 bases, in frame from the first base. Based on the germline V gene, the CDR1 and CDR2 sequences are MNHNS and SASEGT. The iRepertoire nested amplicon-rescue multiplex PCR (arm-PCR) platform was used to amplify TCR alpha and beta CDR3 regions from RNA. The input for one-step reverse transcription and amplification was 100-400 ng of tissue mRNA or PBMC total RNA. After bead purification, a secondary multiplex PCR added Illumina adapters, and libraries were gel-purified between 200 and 400 bp. Demultiplexing relied on internal 6-nucleotide barcodes carried by the libraries. Sequencing of the libraries was done on an Illumina MiSeq using 2x220 or 2x250 nucleotide paired-end reads. Per the original workflow: Paired reads were merged using FLASH 1.2.11 and were aligned to the GRCh37 human genome using BWA-MEM, after which TRA and TRB reads were extracted. An IMGT-derived reference of cassette sequences and CDR3 motifs, with pseudogenes included, was used for V and J assignment. Three-frame translation of reads was performed, and productive CDR3s were defined as those with a C...FGXG motif and no stop codons. A clonotype was defined as a unique combination of a V-J cassette pair and a CDR3 amino acid sequence. Filtering of reads was based on Hamming distance, with the threshold set by the sequence error rate of each sample in mapped regions. Through fastp at Q25 and MiXCR, TCRdb rebuilt clones from the public reads, retaining in-frame beta chains. Rows merge per CDR3 protein into single entries with the most common DNA and genes. TCRdb's processing, not the authors', yielded these V and J calls. The sample contains about 93,000 distinct CDR3 sequences, 35% to 45% of them found a single time. The ten largest clones represent 35% to 40% of the sample.

As for this clonotype: It lacks a known antigen. Per-nucleotide qualities are absent, and no much larger clonotype sits a single base away.

Study-level results and caveats: Tissue and blood shared very few CDR3 sequences, a result attributed to high CDR3 diversity and limited sampling. In non-neoplastic patients, VJ-independent divergence between tissue and blood fell below expectation, whereas in all gliomas, and especially in low-grade gliomas, the divergence rose above expectation. The group comparisons were based on small numbers of patients: three non-neoplastic, three low-grade glioma and about eight glioblastoma patients.

The chain uses TRBV6-1 and TRBJ2-2, with no D gene named confidently. Sequencing was performed on glioma tissue, nonneoplastic brain tissue, or PBMCs (not recorded which). This TCR was recovered from a human donor with low-grade glioma or glioblastoma, undergoing nonglioma brain surgery, or in good health (not recorded which). The base sequence is TGTGCCGGTAGAGTTTACAACGGGGAGCTGTTTTTT. It translates as CAGRVYNGELFF.